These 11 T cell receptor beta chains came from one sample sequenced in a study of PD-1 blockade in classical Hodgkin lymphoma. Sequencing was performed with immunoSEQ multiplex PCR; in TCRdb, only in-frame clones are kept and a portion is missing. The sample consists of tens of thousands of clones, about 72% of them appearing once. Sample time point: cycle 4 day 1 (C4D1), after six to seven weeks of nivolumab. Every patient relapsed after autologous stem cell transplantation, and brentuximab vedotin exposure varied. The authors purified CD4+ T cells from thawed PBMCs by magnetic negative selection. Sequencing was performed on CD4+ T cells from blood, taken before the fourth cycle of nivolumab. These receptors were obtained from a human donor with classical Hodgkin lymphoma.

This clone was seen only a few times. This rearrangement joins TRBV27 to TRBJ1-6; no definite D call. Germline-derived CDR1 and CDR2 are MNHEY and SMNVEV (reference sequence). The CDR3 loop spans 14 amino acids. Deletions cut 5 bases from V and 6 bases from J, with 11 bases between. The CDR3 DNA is TGTGCCAGCAGTCCCGGACGGGCTAATTCACCCCTCCACTTT. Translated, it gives CASSPGRANSPLHF.

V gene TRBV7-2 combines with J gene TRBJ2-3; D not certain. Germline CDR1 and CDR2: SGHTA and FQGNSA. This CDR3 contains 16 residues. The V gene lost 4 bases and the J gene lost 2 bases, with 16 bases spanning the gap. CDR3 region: CASSSSISTATDTQYF. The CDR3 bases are TGTGCCAGCAGCTCCTCTATTTCTACAGCCACAGATACGCAGTATTTT.

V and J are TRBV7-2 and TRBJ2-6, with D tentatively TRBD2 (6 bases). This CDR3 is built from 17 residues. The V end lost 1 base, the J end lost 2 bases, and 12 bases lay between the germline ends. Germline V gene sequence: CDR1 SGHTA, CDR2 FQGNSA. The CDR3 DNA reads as TGTGCCAGCAGCTTAGGGGGTCTAGCGACTGGGGCCAACGTCCTGACTTTC. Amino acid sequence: CASSLGGLATGANVLTF. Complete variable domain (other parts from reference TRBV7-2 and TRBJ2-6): GAGVSQSPSNKVTEKGKDVELRCDPISGHTALYWYRQSLGQGLEFLIYFQGNSAPDKSGLPSDRFSAERTGGSVSTLTIQRTQQEDSAVYLCASSLGGLATGANVLTFGAGSRLTVL.

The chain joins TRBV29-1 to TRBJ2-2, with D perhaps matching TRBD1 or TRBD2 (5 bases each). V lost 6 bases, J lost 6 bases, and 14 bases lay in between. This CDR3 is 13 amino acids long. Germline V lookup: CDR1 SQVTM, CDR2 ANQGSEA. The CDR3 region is CSVAGTGAGELFF. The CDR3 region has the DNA TGCAGCGTGGCCGGGACCGGAGCCGGGGAGCTGTTTTTT.

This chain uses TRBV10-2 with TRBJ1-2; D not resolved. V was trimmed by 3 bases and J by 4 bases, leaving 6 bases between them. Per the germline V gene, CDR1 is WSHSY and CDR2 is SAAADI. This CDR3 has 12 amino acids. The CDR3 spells CASSEQPYGYTF. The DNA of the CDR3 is TGCGCCAGCAGTGAACAGCCCTATGGCTACACCTTC.

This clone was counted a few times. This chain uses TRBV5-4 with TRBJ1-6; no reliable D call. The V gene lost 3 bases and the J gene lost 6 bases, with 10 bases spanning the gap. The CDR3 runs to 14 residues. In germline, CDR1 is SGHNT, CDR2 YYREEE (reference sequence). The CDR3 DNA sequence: TGTGCCAGCAGCTCGCCTAAGGTTAATTCACCCCTCCACTTT. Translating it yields CASSSPKVNSPLHF.

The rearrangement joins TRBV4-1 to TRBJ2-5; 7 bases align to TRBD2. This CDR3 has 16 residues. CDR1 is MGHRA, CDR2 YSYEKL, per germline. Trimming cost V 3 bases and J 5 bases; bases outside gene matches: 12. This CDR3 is CASSHGSGLREETQYF. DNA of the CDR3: TGCGCCAGCAGCCACGGGTCGGGGCTGCGGGAGGAGACCCAGTACTTC.

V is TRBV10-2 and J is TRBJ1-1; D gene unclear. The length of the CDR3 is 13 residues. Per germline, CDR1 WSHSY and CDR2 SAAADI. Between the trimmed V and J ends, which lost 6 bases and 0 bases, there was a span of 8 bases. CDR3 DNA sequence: TGCGCCAGCAGATTTAGGTTGAACACTGAAGCTTTCTTT. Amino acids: CASRFRLNTEAFF.

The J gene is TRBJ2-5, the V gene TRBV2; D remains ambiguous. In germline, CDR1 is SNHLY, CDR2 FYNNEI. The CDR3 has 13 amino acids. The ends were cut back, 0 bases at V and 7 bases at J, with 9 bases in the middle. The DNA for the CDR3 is TGTGCCAGCAGTGAAGCGCTTTTTCGGACCCAGTACTTC. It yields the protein CASSEALFRTQYF. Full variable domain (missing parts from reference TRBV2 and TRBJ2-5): EPEVTQTPSHQVTQMGQEVILRCVPISNHLYFYWYRQILGQKVEFLVSFYNNEISEKSEIFDDQFSVERPDGSNFTLKIRSTKLEDSAMYFCASSEALFRTQYFGPGTRLLVL.

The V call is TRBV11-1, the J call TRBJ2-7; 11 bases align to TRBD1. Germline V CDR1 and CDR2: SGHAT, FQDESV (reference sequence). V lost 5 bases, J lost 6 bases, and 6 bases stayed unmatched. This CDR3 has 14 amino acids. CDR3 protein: CASSPGQGEAEQYF. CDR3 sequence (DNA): TGTGCCAGCAGCCCGGGACAGGGGGAAGCCGAGCAGTACTTC.

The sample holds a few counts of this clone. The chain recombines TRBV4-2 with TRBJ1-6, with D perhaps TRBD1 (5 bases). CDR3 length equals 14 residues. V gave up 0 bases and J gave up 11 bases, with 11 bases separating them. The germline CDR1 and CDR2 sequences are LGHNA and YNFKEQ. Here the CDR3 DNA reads TGTGCCAGCAGCCAAGACGCAGGGAACCCACCCCTCCACTTT. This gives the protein CASSQDAGNPPLHF.